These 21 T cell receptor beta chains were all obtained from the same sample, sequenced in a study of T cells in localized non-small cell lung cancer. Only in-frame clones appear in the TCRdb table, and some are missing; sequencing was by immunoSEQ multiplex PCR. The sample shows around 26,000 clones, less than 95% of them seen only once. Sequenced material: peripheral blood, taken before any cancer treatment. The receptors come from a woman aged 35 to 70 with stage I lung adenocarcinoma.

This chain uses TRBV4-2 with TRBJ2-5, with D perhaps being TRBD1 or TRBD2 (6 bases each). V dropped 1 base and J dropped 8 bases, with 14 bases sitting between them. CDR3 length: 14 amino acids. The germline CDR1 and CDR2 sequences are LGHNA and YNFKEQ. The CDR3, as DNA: TGTGCCAGCAGCCAAGTTGGGGGGCTGGCAACCCAGTACTTC. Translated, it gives CASSQVGGLATQYF.

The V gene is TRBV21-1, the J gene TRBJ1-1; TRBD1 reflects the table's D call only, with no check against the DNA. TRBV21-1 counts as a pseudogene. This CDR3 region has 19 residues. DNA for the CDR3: TGTGCCAGCAGCATCGGACAGGGAAACACCAGGGTTAGGAACACTGAAGCTTTCTTT. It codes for CASSIGQGNTRVRNTEAFF.

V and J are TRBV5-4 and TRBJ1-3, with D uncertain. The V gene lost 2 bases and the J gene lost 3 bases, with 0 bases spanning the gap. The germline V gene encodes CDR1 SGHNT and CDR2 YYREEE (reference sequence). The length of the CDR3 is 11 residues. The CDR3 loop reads CASSFGNTIYF. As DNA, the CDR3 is TGTGCCAGCAGCTTTGGAAACACCATATATTTT.

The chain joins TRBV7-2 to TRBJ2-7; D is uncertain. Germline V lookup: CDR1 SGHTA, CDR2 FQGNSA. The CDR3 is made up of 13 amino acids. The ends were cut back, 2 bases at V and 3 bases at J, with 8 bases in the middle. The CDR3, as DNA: TGTGCCAGCAGCTTAACAGACGGCTACGAGCAGTACTTC. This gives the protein CASSLTDGYEQYF.

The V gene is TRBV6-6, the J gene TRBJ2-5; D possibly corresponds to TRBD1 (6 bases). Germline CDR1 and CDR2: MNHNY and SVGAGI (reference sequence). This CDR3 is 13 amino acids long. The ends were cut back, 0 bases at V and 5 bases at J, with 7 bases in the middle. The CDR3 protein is CASSYSRGETQYF. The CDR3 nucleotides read TGTGCCAGCAGTTACTCTAGGGGGGAGACCCAGTACTTC.

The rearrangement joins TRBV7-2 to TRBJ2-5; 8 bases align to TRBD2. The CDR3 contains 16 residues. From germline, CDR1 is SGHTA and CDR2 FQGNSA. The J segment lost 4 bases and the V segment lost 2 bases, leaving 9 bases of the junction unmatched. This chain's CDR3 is CASSLNPRGGSETQYF. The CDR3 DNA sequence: TGTGCCAGCAGCTTAAACCCGCGCGGGGGGTCAGAGACCCAGTACTTC.

In DNA, the CDR3 is TGTGCCAGCAGCCCAAGGGGGACAGCGAACACCGGGGAGCTGTTTTTT. Translation gives CASSPRGTANTGELFF. The chain uses TRBV7-8 and TRBJ2-2, with 7 bases that match TRBD1. The V gene end was trimmed by 5 bases and the J gene end by 0 bases; junction bases not matched to a gene: 6. This CDR3 comprises 16 residues. Germline CDR1 SGHVS, CDR2 FQNEAQ. The full variable domain, rest sourced from reference TRBV7-8 and TRBJ2-2, is GAGVSQSPRYKVAKRGQDVALRCDPISGHVSLFWYQQALGQGPEFLTYFQNEAQLDKSGLPSDRFFAERPEGSVSTLKIQRTQQEDSAVYLCASSPRGTANTGELFFGEGSRLTVL.

The DNA of the CDR3 is TGTGCCAGCAGCTTAAATTGGGGTGTGTCGGCCAAAAACATTCAGTACTTC. This gives the protein CASSLNWGVSAKNIQYF. J is TRBJ2-4 and V is TRBV5-6, with D hard to call. CDR1 SGHDT and CDR2 YYEEEE come from the germline V gene. This CDR3 contains 17 residues. V was clipped by 2 bases and J by 1 base, with 16 bases between them.

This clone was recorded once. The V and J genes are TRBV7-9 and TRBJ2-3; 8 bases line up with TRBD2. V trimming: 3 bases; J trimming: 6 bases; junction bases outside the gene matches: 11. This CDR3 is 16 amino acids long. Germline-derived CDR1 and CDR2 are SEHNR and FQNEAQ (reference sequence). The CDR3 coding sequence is TGTGCCAGCAGCTTGAGGCGGGAGGTGGCGGCGGATACGCAGTATTTT. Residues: CASSLRREVAADTQYF.

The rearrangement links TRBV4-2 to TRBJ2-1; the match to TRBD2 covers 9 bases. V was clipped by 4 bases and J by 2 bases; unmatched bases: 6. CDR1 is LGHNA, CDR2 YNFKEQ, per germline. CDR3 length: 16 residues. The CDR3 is CASSLMTSGAYNEQFF. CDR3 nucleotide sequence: TGTGCCAGCAGCCTTATGACTAGCGGCGCCTACAATGAGCAGTTCTTC.

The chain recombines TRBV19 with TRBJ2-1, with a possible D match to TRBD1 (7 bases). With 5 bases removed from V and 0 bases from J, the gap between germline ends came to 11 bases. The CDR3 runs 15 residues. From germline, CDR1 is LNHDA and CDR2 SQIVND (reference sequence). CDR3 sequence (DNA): TGTGCCAGTAGTTGGGGGGACAGCTCCTACAATGAGCAGTTCTTC. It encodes CASSWGDSSYNEQFF.

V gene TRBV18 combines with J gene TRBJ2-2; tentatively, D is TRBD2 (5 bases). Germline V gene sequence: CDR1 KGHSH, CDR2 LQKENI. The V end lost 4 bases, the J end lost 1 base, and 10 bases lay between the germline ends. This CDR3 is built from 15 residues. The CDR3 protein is CASSRERQNTGELFF. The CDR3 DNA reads TGTGCCAGCTCACGTGAGCGGCAGAACACCGGGGAGCTGTTTTTT.

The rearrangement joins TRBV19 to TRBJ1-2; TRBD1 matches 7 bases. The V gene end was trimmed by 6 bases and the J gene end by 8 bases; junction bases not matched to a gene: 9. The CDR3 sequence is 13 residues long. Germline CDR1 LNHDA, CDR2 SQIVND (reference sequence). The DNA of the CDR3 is TGTGCCAGTAGAACCGACAGGGTTCGGGGCTACACCTTC. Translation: CASRTDRVRGYTF.

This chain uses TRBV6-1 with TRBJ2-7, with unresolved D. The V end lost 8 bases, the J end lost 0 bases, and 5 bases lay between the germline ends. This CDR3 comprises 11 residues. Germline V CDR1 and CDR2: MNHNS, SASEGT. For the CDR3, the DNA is TGTGCCAGCGCCAACTCCTACGAGCAGTACTTC. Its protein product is CASANSYEQYF.

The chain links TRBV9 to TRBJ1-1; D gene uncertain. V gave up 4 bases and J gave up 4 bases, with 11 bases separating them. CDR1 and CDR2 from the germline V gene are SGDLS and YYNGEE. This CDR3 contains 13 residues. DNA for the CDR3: TGTGCCAGCAGCTCAGGACTCGGCACTGAAGCTTTCTTT. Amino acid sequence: CASSSGLGTEAFF.

The CDR3 bases are TGTGCCACCAGCAGAGATTCGAACACCGGGGAGCTGTTTTTT. This encodes CATSRDSNTGELFF. V gene TRBV15 combines with J gene TRBJ2-2; no reliable D call. Trimming removed 0 bases from V and 0 bases from J, with 2 bases in between. CDR1 is LNHNV, CDR2 YYDKDF, per germline (reference sequence). The CDR3 consists of 14 residues.

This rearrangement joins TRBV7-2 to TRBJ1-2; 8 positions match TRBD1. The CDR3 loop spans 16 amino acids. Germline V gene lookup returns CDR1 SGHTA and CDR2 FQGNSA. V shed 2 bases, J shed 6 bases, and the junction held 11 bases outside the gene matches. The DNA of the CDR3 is TGTGCCAGCAGCTTACTTAAGACCGGGACAGGCGATGGCTACACCTTC. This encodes CASSLLKTGTGDGYTF.

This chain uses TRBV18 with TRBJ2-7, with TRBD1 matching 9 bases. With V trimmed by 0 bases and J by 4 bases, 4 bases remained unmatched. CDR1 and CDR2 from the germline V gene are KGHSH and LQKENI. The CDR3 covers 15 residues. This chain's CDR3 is CASSPPGQGRYEQYF. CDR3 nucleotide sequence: TGTGCCAGCTCACCACCGGGACAGGGAAGGTACGAGCAGTACTTC.

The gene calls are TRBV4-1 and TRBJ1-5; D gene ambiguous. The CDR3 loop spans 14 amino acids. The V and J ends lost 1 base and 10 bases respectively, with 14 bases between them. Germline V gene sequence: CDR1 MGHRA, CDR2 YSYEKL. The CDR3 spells CASSQVEPGSPQHF. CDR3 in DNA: TGCGCCAGCAGCCAAGTTGAACCTGGGTCCCCCCAGCATTTT.

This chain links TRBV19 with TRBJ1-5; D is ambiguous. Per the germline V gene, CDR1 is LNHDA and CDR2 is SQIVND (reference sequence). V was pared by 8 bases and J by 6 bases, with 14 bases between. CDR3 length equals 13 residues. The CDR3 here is CASHGVSTQPQHF. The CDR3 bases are TGTGCCAGTCATGGAGTTTCTACTCAGCCCCAGCATTTT.

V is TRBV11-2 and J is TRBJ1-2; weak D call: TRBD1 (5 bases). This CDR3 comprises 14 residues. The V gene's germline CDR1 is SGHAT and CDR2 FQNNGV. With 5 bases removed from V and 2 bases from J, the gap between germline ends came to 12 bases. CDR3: CASSRTGGNYGYTF. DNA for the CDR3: TGTGCCAGCAGCCGGACGGGGGGGAACTATGGCTACACCTTC.